The T cell receptor beta chain under discussion was sequenced for a study of T cells after posttransplantation cyclophosphamide. Sequencing was performed with immunoSEQ multiplex PCR; in TCRdb, only in-frame clones are kept and a portion is missing. The top ten clones hold around 14% of a sample with around 30,000 clones, roughly 89% of them seen once. In this sample, this clone turned up once. Its antigen remains unidentified. Whole-study results and caveats: Tissue-infiltrating T cells from skin or gut overlapped little with blood T cells. Recipient CMV seropositivity and CMV reactivation strongly tracked TRB clonality.

The CDR3 extends over 14 amino acids. From germline, CDR1 is SGDLS and CDR2 YYNGEE. The germline V and J ends were trimmed by 3 bases and 6 bases, with 15 bases remaining between them. This sequence joins TRBV9 and TRBJ2-5; D perhaps matches TRBD2 (6 bases). The source of this sequence is a woman in her thirties or forties with a blood cancer, CMV-positive, and with a related stem cell donor. The sequencing sample was made of PBMCs. The CDR3 DNA reads TGTGCCAGCAGCGCCCCCGGAGGGCCGCAGACCCAGTACTTC. This translates into CASSAPGGPQTQYF.